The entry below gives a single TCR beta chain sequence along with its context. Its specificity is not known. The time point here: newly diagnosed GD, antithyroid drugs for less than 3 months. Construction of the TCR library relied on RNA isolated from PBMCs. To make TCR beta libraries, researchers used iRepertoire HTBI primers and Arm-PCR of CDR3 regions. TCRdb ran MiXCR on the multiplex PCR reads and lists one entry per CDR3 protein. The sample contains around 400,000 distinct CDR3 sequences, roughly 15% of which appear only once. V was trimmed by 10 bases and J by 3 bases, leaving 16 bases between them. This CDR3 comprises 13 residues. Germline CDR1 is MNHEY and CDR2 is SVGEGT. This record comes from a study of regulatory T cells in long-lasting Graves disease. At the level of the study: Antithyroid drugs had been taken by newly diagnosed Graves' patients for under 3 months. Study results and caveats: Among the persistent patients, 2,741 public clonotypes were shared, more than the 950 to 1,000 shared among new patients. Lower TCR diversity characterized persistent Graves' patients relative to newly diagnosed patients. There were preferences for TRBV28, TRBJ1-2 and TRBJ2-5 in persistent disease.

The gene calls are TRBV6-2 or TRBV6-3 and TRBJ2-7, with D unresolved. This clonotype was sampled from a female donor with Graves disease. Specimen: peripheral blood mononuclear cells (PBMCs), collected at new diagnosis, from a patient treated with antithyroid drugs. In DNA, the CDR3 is TGTGCCACCGCCCAGATCTTCTTCTACGAGCAGTACTTC. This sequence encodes CATAQIFFYEQYF.